The 5 T cell receptor beta chains below all came from one sample that was sequenced in a study of blood T cells in healthy people across ages. Together with a sample-barcoded 5' primer, a J-beta primer mix was included in a second PCR lasting roughly 6 to 12 cycles. TCRdb re-analysed the 5' RACE reads in MiXCR, keeping a single row per CDR3 protein. The sample has about 1.7 million distinct CDR3 sequences, roughly 27% seen once. The sequencing input was blood. Receptor source: a woman aged 25 to 45 in good health.

Points on this clonotype: This could be a read error, since a much larger clone is one nucleotide away. The V gene is TRBV5-1, the J gene TRBJ2-4; D is perhaps TRBD2 (7 bases). V lost 4 bases and J 13 bases, leaving 21 bases between the germline ends. CDR1 and CDR2 from the germline V gene are SGHRS and YFSETQ. This CDR3 contains 14 residues. Here the CDR3 DNA reads TGCGCCAGCAGCCGGGGGTCAGGGGACTACAAGCAGTACTTC. Its protein is CASSRGSGDYKQYF.

This clonotype was seen a few times. This chain uses TRBV2 with TRBJ1-5; D unclear. The V and J ends lost 6 bases and 0 bases respectively, with 15 bases between them. The CDR3 is 16 residues long. Germline assignment: CDR1 SNHLY and CDR2 FYNNEI. The CDR3 region is CASRADIVPSNQPQHF. The CDR3 region has the DNA TGTGCCAGCAGAGCAGATATTGTCCCTAGCAATCAGCCCCAGCATTTT.

About this clonotype itself: Relative to the germline gene, one junction end is altered; a read error may explain this. V usage is TRBV28 and J usage is TRBJ1-4, with TRBD1 matching 8 bases. The germline V gene has CDR1 MDHEN and CDR2 SYDVKM. This CDR3 has 15 amino acids. CDR3 sequence: CASSPATDRVEKRFF. CDR3 bases: TGTGCCAGCAGCCCAGCCACGGACAGGGTCGAAAAACGGTTTTTT.

This clonotype showed up many times. This chain links TRBV6-2 or TRBV6-3 with TRBJ2-7, with unresolved D. Germline CDR1 is MNHEY and CDR2 is SVGEGT. The CDR3 loop spans 10 amino acids. The germline V and J ends were trimmed by 8 bases and 4 bases, with 6 bases remaining between them. The CDR3 loop reads CASGLYEQYF. In DNA form, the CDR3 reads TGTGCCAGCGGGCTATACGAGCAGTACTTC.

The gene calls are TRBV6-6 and TRBJ1-2, with D maybe TRBD1 (5 bases). Germline-derived CDR1 and CDR2 are MNHNY and SVGAGI (reference sequence). The CDR3 spans 12 residues. Trimming removed 7 bases from V and 8 bases from J, with 14 bases in between. The CDR3 DNA sequence: TGTGCCAGCACCGGGGGAGGGGAAGGCTACACCTTC. Translation gives CASTGGGEGYTF.